Only a few counts were recorded for the clone carrying this TCR beta chain. TCRdb passed the 5' RACE reads through MiXCR, listing each CDR3 protein once. The sample holds 470,000 or so distinct CDR3 sequences; over 15% are singletons and the top ten take 7.5% to 9.5%. These data come from a study of T-cell memory formation after mild COVID-19. Germline values: CDR1 SGHRS, CDR2 YFSETQ. Trimming at V came to 4 bases and at J to 4 bases, leaving 9 bases not matched to a gene. This CDR3 has 15 residues. The sequenced material came from PBMCs or a T cell subset sorted from them (not recorded which). The J gene is TRBJ2-7, the V gene TRBV5-1; TRBD1 matches at 9 bases. This TCR derives from an adult woman who had mild COVID-19 (a few samples of this study predate the infection). Cell type and time point are not known. The CDR3 bases are TGCGCCAGCAGCCTCGGGACAGGGACCTTTTACGAGCAGTACTTC. Its protein is CASSLGTGTFYEQYF. Full variable domain (rest looked up from reference TRBV5-1 and TRBJ2-7): KAGVTQTPRYLIKTRGQQVTLSCSPISGHRSVSWYQQTPGQGLQFLFEYFSETQRNKGNFPGRFSGRQFSNSRSEMNVSTLELGDSALYLCASSLGTGTFYEQYFGPGTRLTVT.